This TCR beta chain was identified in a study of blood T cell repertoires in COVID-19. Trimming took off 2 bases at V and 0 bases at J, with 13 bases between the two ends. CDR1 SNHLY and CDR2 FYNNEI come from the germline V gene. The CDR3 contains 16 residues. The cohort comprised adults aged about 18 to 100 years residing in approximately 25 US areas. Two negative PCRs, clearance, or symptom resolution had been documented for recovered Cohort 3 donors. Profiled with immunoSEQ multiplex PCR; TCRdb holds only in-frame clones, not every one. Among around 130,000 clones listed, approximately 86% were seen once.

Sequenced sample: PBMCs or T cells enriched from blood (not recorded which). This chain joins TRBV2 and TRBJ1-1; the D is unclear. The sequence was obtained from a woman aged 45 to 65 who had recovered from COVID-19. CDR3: CASSEPPSGLNTEAFF. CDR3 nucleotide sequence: TGTGCCAGCAGTGAACCTCCGTCCGGGTTGAACACTGAAGCTTTCTTT.